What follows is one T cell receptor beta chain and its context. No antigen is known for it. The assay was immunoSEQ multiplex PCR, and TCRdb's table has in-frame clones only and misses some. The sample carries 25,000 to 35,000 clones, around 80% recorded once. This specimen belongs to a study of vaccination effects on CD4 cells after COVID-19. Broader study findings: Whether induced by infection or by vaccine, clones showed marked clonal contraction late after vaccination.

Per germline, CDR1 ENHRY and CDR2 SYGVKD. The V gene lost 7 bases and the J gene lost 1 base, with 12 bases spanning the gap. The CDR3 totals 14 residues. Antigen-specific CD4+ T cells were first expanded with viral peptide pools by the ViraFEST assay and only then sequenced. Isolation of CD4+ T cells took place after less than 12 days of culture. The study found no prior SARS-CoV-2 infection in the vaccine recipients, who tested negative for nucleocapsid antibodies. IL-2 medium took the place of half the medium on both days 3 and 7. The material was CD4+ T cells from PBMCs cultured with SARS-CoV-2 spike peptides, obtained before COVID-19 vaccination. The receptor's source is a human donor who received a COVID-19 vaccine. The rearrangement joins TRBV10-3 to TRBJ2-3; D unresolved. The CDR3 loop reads CAIKASVGTDTQYF. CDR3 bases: TGTGCCATCAAGGCGTCGGTGGGCACAGATACGCAGTATTTT.